The 17 T cell receptor beta chains below all came from one sample that was sequenced in a study of blood T cells in healthy people across ages. The use of a sample-barcoded 5' primer and a J-beta primer mix characterized a second PCR of roughly 7 to 12 cycles. Each CDR3 protein gets one entry after TCRdb re-called the 5' RACE reads with MiXCR. Of 700,000 to 900,000 distinct CDR3 sequences listed, around 25% are singletons. Another study also made use of these data, one on T cells of mothers and their children.

Specimen: blood. The receptors were gathered from a boy aged 5-17 years in good health.

This clonotype was recorded a few times. This chain connects TRBV28 to TRBJ2-5; 12 nucleotides align to TRBD2. This CDR3 contains 16 residues. The J segment lost 1 base and the V segment lost 5 bases, leaving 5 bases of the junction unmatched. Looked up from germline, CDR1 is MDHEN and CDR2 is SYDVKM. DNA for the CDR3: TGTGCCAGCAGTCTTCGACTAGCGGGGGTCCAAGAGACCCAGTACTTC. Its translation: CASSLRLAGVQETQYF.

The chain carries TRBV12-3 or TRBV12-4 and TRBJ2-6, with D uncertain. The CDR3 loop spans 14 amino acids. Trimming removed 7 bases from V and 0 bases from J, with 7 bases in between. CDR3 residues: CASTRSSGANVLTF. The CDR3 nucleotides are TGTGCCAGCACCCGGAGCTCTGGGGCCAACGTCCTGACTTTC.

Only a few counts were recorded for this clonotype. This rearrangement joins TRBV5-5 to TRBJ1-2; TRBD1 might be the D (6 bases). Germline-derived CDR1 and CDR2 are SGHKS and YYEKEE (reference sequence). The CDR3 has 14 amino acids. Trimming stripped 4 bases from V and 6 bases from J, with 16 bases between. DNA of the CDR3: TGTGCCAGCAGCCCGTTGGGGGCGGGAGATGGCTACACCTTC. It translates to CASSPLGAGDGYTF.

The J gene is TRBJ2-5, the V gene TRBV9; D is possibly TRBD2 (6 bases). Germline loops: CDR1 SGDLS, CDR2 YYNGEE. This CDR3 comprises 14 residues. V was clipped by 2 bases and J by 3 bases, with 11 bases between them. The CDR3 here is CASSVTGEKETQYF. CDR3 bases: TGTGCCAGCAGCGTGACGGGGGAAAAAGAGACCCAGTACTTC.

The chain has TRBV9 and TRBJ1-2, with 10 positions matching TRBD1. The V gene's germline CDR1 is SGDLS and CDR2 YYNGEE. The CDR3 has 17 residues. V trimming: 2 bases; J trimming: 3 bases; junction bases outside the gene matches: 10. Written as DNA, the CDR3 is TGTGCCAGCAGCGTCGGGACAGGGGCCGCTGGGGACTATGGCTACACCTTC. Translation gives CASSVGTGAAGDYGYTF.

This chain connects TRBV10-3 to TRBJ2-3; 14 bases align to TRBD2. The CDR3 contains 18 residues. V lost 4 bases, J lost 3 bases, and 9 bases stayed unmatched. Germline loops: CDR1 ENHRY, CDR2 SYGVKD. The CDR3 region has the DNA TGTGCCATCAGTGCCTCCGGGACTAGCGGGGGCGGTACAGATACGCAGTATTTT. This encodes CAISASGTSGGGTDTQYF.

The table lists this clonotype with a few counts. The chain has TRBV29-1 and TRBJ2-5; no clear D. The end of the DNA fits TRBJ2-1 better, so the J call may be wrong. CDR1 is SQVTM, CDR2 ANQGSEA, per germline. The CDR3 is made up of 11 amino acids. CDR3 bases: TGCAGCGTTGTACGCCGGAGCGAGCAGTTCTTC. This codes for CSVVRRSEQFF.

Only a few counts were recorded for this clonotype. V usage is TRBV5-1 and J usage is TRBJ1-1; perhaps TRBD1 as D (5 bases). Between the trimmed V and J ends, which lost 4 bases and 4 bases, there was a span of 14 bases. CDR1 and CDR2 from the germline V gene are SGHRS and YFSETQ. The CDR3 is 14 residues long. The CDR3 DNA reads as TGCGCCAGCAGCGTCAGGGTAGACGGCACTGAAGCTTTCTTT. Its translation is CASSVRVDGTEAFF.

The genes are TRBV6-6 and TRBJ2-1; 12 bases agree with TRBD2. Germline V CDR1 and CDR2: MNHNY, SVGAGI (reference sequence). The V segment lost 0 bases and the J segment 10 bases; nucleotides outside the gene matches: 7. The CDR3 length is 16 residues. DNA of the CDR3: TGTGCCAGCAGTTACTCGTTCCCCACTAGCGGGGGGGAGCAGTTCTTC. Encoded protein: CASSYSFPTSGGEQFF.

There are many counts of this clonotype. The genes are TRBV13 and TRBJ2-7; maybe TRBD1 (6 bases). In germline, CDR1 is PRHDT, CDR2 FYEKMQ (reference sequence). This CDR3 spans 14 amino acids. The ends were cut back, 5 bases at V and 4 bases at J, with 15 bases in the middle. The CDR3 nucleotides read TGTGCCAGCAGCATCAGGGGTCCCCCTTACGAGCAGTACTTC. Translation: CASSIRGPPYEQYF.

The V and J genes are TRBV20-1 and TRBJ1-3; D might be TRBD1 (5 bases). This CDR3 is built from 11 residues. Germline-derived CDR1 and CDR2 are DFQATT and SNEGSKA (reference sequence). V was cut by 5 bases and J by 4 bases, with 6 bases left in between. The CDR3: CSAGAGNTIYF. The CDR3 DNA reads TGCAGTGCTGGGGCAGGAAACACCATATATTTT.

This clonotype was seen a handful of times. The chain uses TRBV25-1 and TRBJ1-1, with unresolved D. The CDR3 covers 12 residues. Germline V gives CDR1 MGHDK, CDR2 SYGVNS. The V and J ends lost 4 bases and 6 bases respectively, with 9 bases between them. For the CDR3, the DNA is TGTGCCAGCAGTGTTGGTTCGGCTGAAGCTTTCTTT. This encodes CASSVGSAEAFF.

The V gene is TRBV12-3 or TRBV12-4, the J gene TRBJ1-1; 7 nucleotides line up with TRBD1. V shed 6 bases and J 11 bases; nucleotides not matched to a gene: 3. This CDR3 is built from 10 residues. CDR3 bases: TGTGCCAGCAGAGGGACAGTGGCTTTCTTT. Translated, it gives CASRGTVAFF.

A few counts support this clonotype. The chain has TRBV6-5 and TRBJ2-7, with D uncertain. The CDR3 is 14 residues long. V shed 6 bases and J shed 6 bases, with 18 bases lying between them. In germline, CDR1 is MNHEY, CDR2 SVGAGI. The CDR3 DNA reads TGTGCCAGCAGGGTAGGGTCTCTTTCGAGCGAGCAGTACTTC. Its translation: CASRVGSLSSEQYF.

This clonotype occurred a few times. In this CDR3 the conserved last residue, phenylalanine or tryptophan, is missing, so a read error is likely. CDR3 DNA: TGTGCCAGCAGTTACTCAAGGGGTTCGAACACTGAAGCTTTCCTT. This encodes CASSYSRGSNTEAFL. The chain uses TRBV6-5 and TRBJ1-1; D may be TRBD1 (5 bases). V dropped 0 bases and J dropped 1 base, with 9 bases sitting between them. CDR1 and CDR2 (germline): MNHEY, SVGAGI. This CDR3 contains 15 residues.

This clonotype was detected a few times. The rearrangement links TRBV6-1 to TRBJ1-4; maybe TRBD1 (6 bases). V was shortened by 5 bases and J by 5 bases, with 21 bases between the two germline ends. The CDR3 has 17 residues. CDR1 and CDR2 (germline): MNHNS, SASEGT. CDR3 coding DNA: TGTGCCAGCAGTCCCCGAAACTGGACAGTCCCAAATGAAAAACTGTTTTTT. Encoded protein: CASSPRNWTVPNEKLFF.

The rearrangement joins TRBV20-1 to TRBJ1-1, with D maybe TRBD1 (6 bases). V was cut by 3 bases and J by 7 bases, with 12 bases left in between. The CDR3 spans 12 residues. Germline CDR1 reads DFQATT; CDR2 reads SNEGSKA (reference sequence). CDR3 in DNA: TGCAGTGCTAGTACGGGGGCGGGTGAAGCTTTCTTT. As protein: CSASTGAGEAFF.